These 11 T cell receptor beta chains share one sample of origin, sequenced in a study of cytomegalovirus exposure and HLA in healthy donors (dated by TCRdb to the late 2010s). Receptor libraries were prepared by the immunoSEQ multiplex PCR assay. For the multiplex PCR, a mixture combining 60 forward primers for TCR Vbeta segments and 13 reverse primers for TCR Jbeta segments was used. The immuneACCESS repertoire file appears here via TCRdb, limited to in-frame rearrangements. These files lack a portion of the clones; in checked studies, under half of the deficit traces to unresolved V genes, and the cause of the others is not known. A total of about 190,000 clones appear in this sample, around 86% of them only once. The top ten constitute roughly 1.6% of the sample. Sequenced material: PBMCs. Source of these receptors: a man between 50 and 59 years old in good health and CMV-seronegative.

The rearrangement joins TRBV2 to TRBJ1-4, with D unresolved. Germline CDR1 and CDR2: SNHLY and FYNNEI. The CDR3 totals 14 residues. V dropped 4 bases and J dropped 15 bases, with 21 bases sitting between them. CDR3 DNA: TGTGCCAGCAGTGGGCGACAAACCGCGGAGGTAGTGTTTTTT. The encoded protein is CASSGRQTAEVVFF.

The rearrangement uses TRBV15 and TRBJ1-4; no clear D. Germline V gene sequence: CDR1 LNHNV, CDR2 YYDKDF (reference sequence). Between the trimmed V and J ends, which lost 4 bases and 8 bases, there was a span of 8 bases. This CDR3 spans 12 amino acids. Here the CDR3 DNA reads TGTGCCACCAGCACCCGGAGGGAAAAACTGTTTTTT. It is translated as CATSTRREKLFF.

This chain links TRBV18 with TRBJ2-2; D ambiguous. V lost 6 bases and J lost 3, with 8 bases in between. Germline loops: CDR1 KGHSH, CDR2 LQKENI. The CDR3 contains 13 residues. In DNA form, the CDR3 reads TGTGCCAGCTCTCTGCAGGACACCGGGGAGCTGTTTTTT. Protein: CASSLQDTGELFF.

The rearrangement links TRBV28 to TRBJ1-1; tentatively, D is TRBD1 (5 bases). V was clipped by 7 bases and J by 1 base, with 16 bases between them. The CDR3 runs to 15 residues. Germline CDR1 is MDHEN and CDR2 is SYDVKM. The CDR3 here is CASTPGGSGNTEAFF. In DNA, the CDR3 is TGTGCCAGCACCCCGGGGGGGTCGGGGAACACTGAAGCTTTCTTT.

V usage is TRBV29-1 and J usage is TRBJ2-1, with 12 positions matching TRBD2. CDR1 is SQVTM and CDR2 is ANQGSEA in the germline V gene. The CDR3 length is 18 residues. V lost 7 bases to trimming and J lost 4 bases; unmatched junction nucleotides: 17. The CDR3 region has the DNA TGCAGCGCTGCCGGGACCTTTACCGGGACTAGCGGGTACAATGAGCAGTTCTTC. This codes for CSAAGTFTGTSGYNEQFF.

The chain combines TRBV4-3 with TRBJ1-3, with TRBD1 as a possible D gene (5 bases). Germline V CDR1 and CDR2: LGHNA, YSLEER. V lost 0 bases and J lost 0, with 21 bases in between. This CDR3 is 20 amino acids long. The CDR3 protein is CASSQDLGRVFSLSGNTIYF. DNA for the CDR3: TGCGCCAGCAGCCAAGATCTTGGCAGGGTATTCTCCCTCTCTGGAAACACCATATATTTT.

This clone was found once. The chain combines TRBV5-1 with TRBJ1-4; the D gene is possibly TRBD1 (5 bases). V lost 2 bases and J lost 6, with 11 bases in between. Germline loops: CDR1 SGHRS, CDR2 YFSETQ. There are 14 residues in the CDR3. The CDR3 region is CASSFRGEDEKLFF. The CDR3 DNA reads as TGCGCCAGCAGCTTCCGGGGGGAGGATGAAAAACTGTTTTTT.

The J gene is TRBJ1-3, the V gene TRBV28; possible D gene TRBD1, 6 bases. The CDR3 loop spans 15 amino acids. V lost 6 bases, J lost 2 bases, and 14 bases lay in between. Germline-derived CDR1 and CDR2 are MDHEN and SYDVKM. The CDR3 loop reads CASRPTGSPGNTIYF. The CDR3, as DNA: TGTGCCAGCAGGCCAACAGGGTCCCCTGGAAACACCATATATTTT.

V and J are TRBV7-3 and TRBJ2-1; 14 bases are a match to TRBD2. There are 17 residues in the CDR3. V trimming: 5 bases; J trimming: 8 bases; junction bases outside the gene matches: 11. Germline CDR1 reads SGHTA; CDR2 reads FQGTGA. In nucleotides, the CDR3 is TGTGCCAGCAGCCCTATGAAGACTAGCGGGAGGGCCGATGAGCAGTTCTTC. It yields the protein CASSPMKTSGRADEQFF.

The rearrangement joins TRBV4-1 to TRBJ1-4, with TRBD1 matching over 12 bases. Germline assignment: CDR1 MGHRA and CDR2 YSYEKL. This CDR3 has 18 amino acids. J was trimmed by 4 bases and V by 4 bases; bases with no gene match: 10. The CDR3 DNA reads TGCGCCAGCAGCCTCTGGGACAGGGGGCGTCCTTTTAATGAAAAACTGTTTTTT. This gives the protein CASSLWDRGRPFNEKLFF.

The V gene is TRBV18, the J gene TRBJ1-5; 8 bases map to TRBD1. The V segment lost 3 bases and the J segment 3 bases; nucleotides outside the gene matches: 4. The CDR3 has 15 residues. Germline lookup yields CDR1 KGHSH and CDR2 LQKENI. This CDR3 is CASSPQGAVNQPQHF. The DNA of the CDR3 is TGTGCCAGCTCACCCCAGGGGGCCGTCAATCAGCCCCAGCATTTT. Looking up the rest from reference TRBV18 and TRBJ1-5 gives the full variable domain: NAGVMQNPRHLVRRRGQEARLRCSPMKGHSHVYWYRQLPEEGLKFMVYLQKENIIDESGMPKERFSAEFPKEGPSILRIQQVVRGDSAAYFCASSPQGAVNQPQHFGDGTRLSIL.